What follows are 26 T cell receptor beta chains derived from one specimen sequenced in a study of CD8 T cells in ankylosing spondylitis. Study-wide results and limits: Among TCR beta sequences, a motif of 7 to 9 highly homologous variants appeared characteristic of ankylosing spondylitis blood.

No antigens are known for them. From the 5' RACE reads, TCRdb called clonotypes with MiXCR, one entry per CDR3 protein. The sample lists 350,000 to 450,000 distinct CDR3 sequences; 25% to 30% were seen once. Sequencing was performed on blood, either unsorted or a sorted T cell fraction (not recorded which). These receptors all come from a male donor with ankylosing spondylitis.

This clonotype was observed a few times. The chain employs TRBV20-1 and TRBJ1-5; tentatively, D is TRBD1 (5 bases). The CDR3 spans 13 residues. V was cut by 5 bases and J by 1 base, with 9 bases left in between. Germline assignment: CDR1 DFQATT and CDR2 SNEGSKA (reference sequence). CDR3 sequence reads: CSAGGKSNQPQHF. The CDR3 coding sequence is TGCAGTGCTGGGGGGAAGAGCAATCAGCCCCAGCATTTT.

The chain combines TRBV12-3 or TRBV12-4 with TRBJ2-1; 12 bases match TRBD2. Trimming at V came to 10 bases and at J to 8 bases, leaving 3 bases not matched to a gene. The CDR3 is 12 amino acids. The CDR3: CATSGRGDEQFF. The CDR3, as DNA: TGTGCCACTAGCGGGAGGGGGGATGAGCAGTTCTTC.

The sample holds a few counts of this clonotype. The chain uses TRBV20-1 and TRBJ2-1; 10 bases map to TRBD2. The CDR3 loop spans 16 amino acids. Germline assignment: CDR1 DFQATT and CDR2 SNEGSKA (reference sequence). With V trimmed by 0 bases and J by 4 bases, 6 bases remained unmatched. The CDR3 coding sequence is TGCAGTGCTAGAGATCCAACTAGCGGGGCGTACAATGAGCAGTTCTTC. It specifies CSARDPTSGAYNEQFF.

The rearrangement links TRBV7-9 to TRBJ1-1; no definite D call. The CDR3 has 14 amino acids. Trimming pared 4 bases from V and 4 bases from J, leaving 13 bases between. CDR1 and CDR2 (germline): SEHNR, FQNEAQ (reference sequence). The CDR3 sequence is CASSYPVEATEAFF. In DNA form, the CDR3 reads TGTGCCAGCAGCTACCCCGTCGAGGCCACTGAAGCTTTCTTT.

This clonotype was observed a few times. The CDR3 coding sequence is TGCAGTGCCCGCGCGGGAGACTACAATAAAGAGACCCAGTACTTC. It is translated as CSARAGDYNKETQYF. The chain links TRBV20-1 to TRBJ2-5; TRBD2 agrees at 7 bases. The CDR3 is made up of 15 amino acids. CDR1 is DFQATT and CDR2 is SNEGSKA in the germline V gene (reference sequence). With 6 bases clipped from V and 3 bases from J, the junction kept 13 bases outside the gene matches.

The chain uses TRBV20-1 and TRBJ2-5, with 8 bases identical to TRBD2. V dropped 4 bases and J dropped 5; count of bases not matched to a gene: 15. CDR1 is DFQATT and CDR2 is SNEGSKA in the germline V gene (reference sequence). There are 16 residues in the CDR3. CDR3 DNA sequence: TGCAGTGCTACTCCCAGCGGGAGTACGTTCCGTGAGACCCAGTACTTC. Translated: CSATPSGSTFRETQYF.

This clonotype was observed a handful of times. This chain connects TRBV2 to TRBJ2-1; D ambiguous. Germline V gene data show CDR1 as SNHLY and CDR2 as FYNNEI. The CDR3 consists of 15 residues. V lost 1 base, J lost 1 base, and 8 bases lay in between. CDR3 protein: CASSEEAGSYNEQFF. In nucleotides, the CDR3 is TGTGCCAGCAGTGAAGAAGCTGGTTCCTACAATGAGCAGTTCTTC.

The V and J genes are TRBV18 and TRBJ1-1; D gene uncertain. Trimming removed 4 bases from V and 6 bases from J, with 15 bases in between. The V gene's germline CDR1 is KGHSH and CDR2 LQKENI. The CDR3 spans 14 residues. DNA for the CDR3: TGTGCCAGCTCACAGTATTCCCTCGCCTCTGAAGCTTTCTTT. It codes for CASSQYSLASEAFF.

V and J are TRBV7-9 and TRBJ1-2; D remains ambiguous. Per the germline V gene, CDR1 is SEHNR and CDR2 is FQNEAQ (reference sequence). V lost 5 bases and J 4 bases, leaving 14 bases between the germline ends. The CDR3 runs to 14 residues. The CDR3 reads CASSAPAVLYGYTF. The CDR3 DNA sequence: TGTGCCAGCAGCGCACCGGCGGTCCTCTATGGCTACACCTTC.

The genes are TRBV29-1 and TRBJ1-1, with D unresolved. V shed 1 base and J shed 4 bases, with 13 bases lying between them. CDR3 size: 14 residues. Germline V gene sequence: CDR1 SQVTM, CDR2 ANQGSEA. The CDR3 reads CSVEGFGSGTEAFF. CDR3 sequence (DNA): TGCAGCGTTGAAGGGTTCGGTTCGGGCACTGAAGCTTTCTTT.

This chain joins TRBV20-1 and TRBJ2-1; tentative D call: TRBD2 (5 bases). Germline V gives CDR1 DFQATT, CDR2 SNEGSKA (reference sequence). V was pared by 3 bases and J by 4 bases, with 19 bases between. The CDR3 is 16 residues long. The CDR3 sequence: CSARFYMSGNYNEQFF. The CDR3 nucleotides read TGCAGTGCTAGGTTCTACATGTCCGGGAATTACAATGAGCAGTTCTTC.

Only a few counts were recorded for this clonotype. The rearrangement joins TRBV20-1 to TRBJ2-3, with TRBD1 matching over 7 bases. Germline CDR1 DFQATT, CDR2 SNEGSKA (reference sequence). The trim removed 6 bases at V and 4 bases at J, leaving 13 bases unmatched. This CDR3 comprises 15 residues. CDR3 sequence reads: CSATTGVEPSDTQYF. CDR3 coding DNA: TGCAGTGCCACTACAGGGGTGGAACCTTCAGATACGCAGTATTTT.

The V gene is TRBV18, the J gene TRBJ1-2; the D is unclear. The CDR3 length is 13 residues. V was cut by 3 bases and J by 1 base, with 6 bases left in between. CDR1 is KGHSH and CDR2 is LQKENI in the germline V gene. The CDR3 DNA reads TGTGCCAGCTCACCGGTCGGTAACTATGGCTACACCTTC. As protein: CASSPVGNYGYTF.

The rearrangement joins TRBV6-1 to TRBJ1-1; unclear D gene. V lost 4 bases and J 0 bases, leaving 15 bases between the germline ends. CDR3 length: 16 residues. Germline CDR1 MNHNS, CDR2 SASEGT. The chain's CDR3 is CASSGVQLHLNTEAFF. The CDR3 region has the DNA TGTGCCAGCAGTGGGGTGCAGCTGCATTTGAACACTGAAGCTTTCTTT.

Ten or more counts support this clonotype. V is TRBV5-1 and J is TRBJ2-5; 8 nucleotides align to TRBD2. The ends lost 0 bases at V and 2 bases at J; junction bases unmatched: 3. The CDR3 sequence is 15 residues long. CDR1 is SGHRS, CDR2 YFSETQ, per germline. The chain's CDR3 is CASSLVSSGQETQYF. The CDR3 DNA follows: TGCGCCAGCAGCTTGGTCTCTAGCGGGCAAGAGACCCAGTACTTC.

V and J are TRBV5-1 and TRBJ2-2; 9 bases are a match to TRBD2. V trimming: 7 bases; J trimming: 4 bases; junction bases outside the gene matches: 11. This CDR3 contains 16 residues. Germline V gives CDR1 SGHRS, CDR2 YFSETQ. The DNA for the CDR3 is TGCGCCAGCTGTCCACTAGCGGGCGTGATCACCGGGGAGCTGTTTTTT. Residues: CASCPLAGVITGELFF.

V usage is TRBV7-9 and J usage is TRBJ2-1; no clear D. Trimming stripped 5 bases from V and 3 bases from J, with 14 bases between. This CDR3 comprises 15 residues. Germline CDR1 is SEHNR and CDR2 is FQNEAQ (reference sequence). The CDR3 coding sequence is TGTGCCAGCAGCCCAATTACGTGGGGCTACAATGAGCAGTTCTTC. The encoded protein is CASSPITWGYNEQFF.

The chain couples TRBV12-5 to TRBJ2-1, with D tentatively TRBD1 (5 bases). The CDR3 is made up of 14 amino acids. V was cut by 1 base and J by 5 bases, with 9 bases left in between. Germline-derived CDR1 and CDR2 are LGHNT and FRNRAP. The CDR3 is CASGLGAGNNEQFF. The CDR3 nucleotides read TGTGCTAGTGGTTTGGGCGCAGGGAACAATGAGCAGTTCTTC.

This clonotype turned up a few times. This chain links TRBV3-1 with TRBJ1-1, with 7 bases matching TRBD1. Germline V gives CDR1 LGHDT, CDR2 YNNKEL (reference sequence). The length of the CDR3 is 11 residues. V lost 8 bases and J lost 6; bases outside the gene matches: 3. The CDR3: CASLRGAEAFF. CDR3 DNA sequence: TGTGCCAGCCTCAGGGGGGCTGAAGCTTTCTTT. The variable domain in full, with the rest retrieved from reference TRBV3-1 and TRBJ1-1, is DTAVSQTPKYLVTQMGNDKSIKCEQNLGHDTMYWYKQDSKKFLKIMFSYNNKELIINETVPNRFSPKSPDKAHLNLHINSLELGDSAVYFCASLRGAEAFFGQGTRLTVV.

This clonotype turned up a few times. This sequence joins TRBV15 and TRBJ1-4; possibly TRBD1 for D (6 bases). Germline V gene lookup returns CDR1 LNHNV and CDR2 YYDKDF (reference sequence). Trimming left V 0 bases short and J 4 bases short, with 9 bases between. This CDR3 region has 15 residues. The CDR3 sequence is CATSRDRQVNEKLFF. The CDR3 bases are TGTGCCACCAGCAGAGATCGACAGGTTAATGAAAAACTGTTTTTT.

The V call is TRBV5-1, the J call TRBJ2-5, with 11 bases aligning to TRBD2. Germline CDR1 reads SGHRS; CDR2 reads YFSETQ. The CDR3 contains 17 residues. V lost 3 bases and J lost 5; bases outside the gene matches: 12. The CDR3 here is CASSSTPMTSGTETQYF. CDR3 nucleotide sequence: TGCGCCAGCAGCTCCACCCCGATGACTAGCGGGACGGAGACCCAGTACTTC. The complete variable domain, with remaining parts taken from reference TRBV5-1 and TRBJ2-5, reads KAGVTQTPRYLIKTRGQQVTLSCSPISGHRSVSWYQQTPGQGLQFLFEYFSETQRNKGNFPGRFSGRQFSNSRSEMNVSTLELGDSALYLCASSSTPMTSGTETQYFGPGTRLLVL.

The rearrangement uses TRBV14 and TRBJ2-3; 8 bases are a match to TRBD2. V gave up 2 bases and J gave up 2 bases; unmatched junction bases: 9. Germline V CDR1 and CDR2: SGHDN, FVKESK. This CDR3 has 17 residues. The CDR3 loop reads CASSQLKSGGATDTQYF. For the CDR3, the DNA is TGTGCCAGCAGCCAACTTAAGTCGGGGGGGGCCACAGATACGCAGTATTTT. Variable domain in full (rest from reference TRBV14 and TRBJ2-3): EAGVTQFPSHSVIEKGQTVTLRCDPISGHDNLYWYRRVMGKEIKFLLHFVKESKQDESGMPNNRFLAERTGGTYSTLKVQPAELEDSGVYFCASSQLKSGGATDTQYFGPGTRLTVL.

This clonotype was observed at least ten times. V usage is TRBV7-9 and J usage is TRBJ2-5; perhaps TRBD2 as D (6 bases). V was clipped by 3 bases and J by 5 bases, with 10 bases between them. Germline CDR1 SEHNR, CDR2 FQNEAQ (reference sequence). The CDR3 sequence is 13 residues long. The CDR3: CASSFRGKETQYF. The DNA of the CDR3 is TGTGCCAGCAGCTTTCGGGGGAAGGAGACCCAGTACTTC. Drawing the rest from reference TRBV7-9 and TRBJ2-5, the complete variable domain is DTGVSQNPRHKITKRGQNVTFRCDPISEHNRLYWYRQTLGQGPEFLTYFQNEAQLEKSRLLSDRFSAERPKGSFSTLEIQRTEQGDSAMYLCASSFRGKETQYFGPGTRLLVL.

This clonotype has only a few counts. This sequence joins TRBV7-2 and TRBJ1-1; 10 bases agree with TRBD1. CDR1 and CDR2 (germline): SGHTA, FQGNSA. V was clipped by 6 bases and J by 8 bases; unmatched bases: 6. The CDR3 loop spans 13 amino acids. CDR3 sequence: CASSYDRGQEAFF. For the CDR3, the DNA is TGTGCCAGCAGTTACGACAGGGGGCAGGAAGCTTTCTTT.

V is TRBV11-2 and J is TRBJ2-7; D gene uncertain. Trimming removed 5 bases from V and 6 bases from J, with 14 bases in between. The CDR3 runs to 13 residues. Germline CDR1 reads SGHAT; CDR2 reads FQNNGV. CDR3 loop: CASSPQKDGEQYF. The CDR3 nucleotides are TGTGCCAGCAGCCCCCAGAAGGATGGCGAGCAGTACTTC.

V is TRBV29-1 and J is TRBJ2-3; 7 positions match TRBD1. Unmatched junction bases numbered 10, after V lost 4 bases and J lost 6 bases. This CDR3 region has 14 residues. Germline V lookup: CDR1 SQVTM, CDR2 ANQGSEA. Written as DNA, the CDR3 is TGCAGCGTTGCGAGGGGACAGATCAGGGATACGCAGTATTTT. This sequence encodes CSVARGQIRDTQYF.